This T cell receptor beta chain came from a study of OX40 agonist ivuxolimab in advanced cancers. As for the study in general: Earlier anti-PD-1, anti-PD-L1 or anti-CTLA-4 therapy was permitted; 30% to 45% had received some. Three patients had partial responses: one hepatocellular carcinoma, two cutaneous melanoma.

Study conclusions and caveats: Low normalized T-cell clonal expansion was also seen in some nonresponders.

TCRdb's copy holds only in-frame clones and misses some; the assay was immunoSEQ multiplex PCR. The table shows 69,000 or so clones, with less than 90% occurring only once. Enrollment shut out patients with autoimmune disease history or systemic immunosuppression. The CDR3 spans 16 residues. Germline V gene sequence: CDR1 SGHTA, CDR2 FQGNSA. Losses at the gene ends were 3 bases for V and 0 bases for J; bases not matched to a gene: 6. For this clone: Its antigen is still unknown.

The clonotype originates from an adult with an advanced solid tumor such as melanoma, head and neck, liver or kidney cancer. The chain couples TRBV7-2 to TRBJ2-3; TRBD2 aligns across 7 bases. The source was CD4+ or CD8+ T cells sorted from blood, collected in a trial of the OX40 agonist ivuxolimab. CDR3 sequence reads: CASSFRAGLSTDTQYF. The DNA for the CDR3 is TGTGCCAGCAGCTTTCGAGCGGGACTAAGCACAGATACGCAGTATTTT.